Following are 21 T cell receptor beta chains from one sample sequenced in a study of blood T cell repertoires in COVID-19. The table came from immunoSEQ multiplex PCR; TCRdb's copy has only in-frame clones and leaves some out. This sample has 17,000 or so clones, with around 80% found just once. Sequencing was performed on peripheral blood. The receptors shown here come from a man between 60 and 70 years old with active or convalescent COVID-19.

This clone is medium-sized in the sample. The chain uses TRBV7-9 and TRBJ1-4, with D uncertain. The germline CDR1 and CDR2 sequences are SEHNR and FQNEAQ (reference sequence). Deletions cut 5 bases from V and 2 bases from J, with 9 bases between. The CDR3 extends over 14 amino acids. This chain's CDR3 is CASSLVGTNEKLFF. DNA for the CDR3: TGTGCCAGCAGCCTAGTCGGGACTAATGAAAAACTGTTTTTT. Complete variable domain (other parts from reference TRBV7-9 and TRBJ1-4): DTGVSQNPRHKITKRGQNVTFRCDPISEHNRLYWYRQTLGQGPEFLTYFQNEAQLEKSRLLSDRFSAERPKGSFSTLEIQRTEQGDSAMYLCASSLVGTNEKLFFGSGTQLSVL.

This clone is medium-sized (0.01 to 0.1%) in the sample. V usage is TRBV7-9 and J usage is TRBJ2-1; D not certain. The CDR3 is made up of 13 amino acids. Germline CDR1 and CDR2: SEHNR and FQNEAQ (reference sequence). Trimming took off 5 bases at V and 4 bases at J, with 9 bases between the two ends. The CDR3 bases are TGTGCCAGCAGCCCCCCCGTTTACAATGAGCAGTTCTTC. Translated, it gives CASSPPVYNEQFF.

The J gene is TRBJ2-5, the V gene TRBV4-1; 11 positions agree with TRBD2. CDR3 length: 18 residues. From germline, CDR1 is MGHRA and CDR2 YSYEKL. J lost 2 bases, V lost 0 bases, and 8 bases had no gene match. The CDR3 bases are TGCGCCAGCAGCCAAGATCTGAGCCTAGCGGGGGGACAAGAGACCCAGTACTTC. Translating it yields CASSQDLSLAGGQETQYF.

J is TRBJ2-7 and V is TRBV30, with 9 bases lining up with TRBD1. V gave up 3 bases and J gave up 4 bases; unmatched junction bases: 10. The CDR3 runs to 15 residues. Germline CDR1 is GTSNPN and CDR2 is SVGIG (reference sequence). The CDR3 sequence: CAWRIPGQGRYEQYF. The CDR3 bases are TGTGCCTGGAGAATACCGGGACAGGGTCGATACGAGCAGTACTTC.

CDR3 DNA sequence: TGTGCCACCAGTGATCCCCGGCTAGCGGGAGGGGCAGATACGCAGTATTTT. Translation: CATSDPRLAGGADTQYF. The V call is TRBV24-1, the J call TRBJ2-3, with 12 nucleotides matching TRBD2. CDR3 length equals 17 residues. V gave up 3 bases and J gave up 4 bases; unmatched junction bases: 7. CDR1 is KGHDR, CDR2 SFDVKD, per germline.

The chain has TRBV11-3 and TRBJ2-7; tentatively, D is TRBD2 (6 bases). The CDR3 is made up of 14 amino acids. Deletions cut 0 bases from V and 5 bases from J, with 11 bases between. From germline, CDR1 is SGHNT and CDR2 YENEEA. CDR3 in amino acids: CASSLERGFDEQYF. CDR3 coding DNA: TGTGCCAGCAGCTTAGAGCGGGGATTTGACGAGCAGTACTTC.

The rearrangement uses TRBV4-2 and TRBJ2-1; TRBD2 aligns across 8 bases. With 3 bases clipped from V and 5 bases from J, the junction kept 6 bases outside the gene matches. Germline V gene sequence: CDR1 LGHNA, CDR2 YNFKEQ. The CDR3 has 15 amino acids. The CDR3 sequence is CASSHDSGADNEQFF. The CDR3 DNA reads as TGTGCCAGCAGCCATGATAGCGGGGCTGACAATGAGCAGTTCTTC.

The J gene is TRBJ1-2, the V gene TRBV24-1, with a weak D call TRBD1 (5 bases). Germline CDR1 KGHDR, CDR2 SFDVKD. There are 12 residues in the CDR3. V lost 7 bases to trimming and J lost 8 bases, with 13 bases between them. DNA for the CDR3: TGTGCCACCAGCGACAAGAAGGGGGGCTACACCTTC. Encoded protein: CATSDKKGGYTF.

The V call is TRBV11-2, the J call TRBJ2-7, with 7 bases identical to TRBD2. The CDR3 extends over 13 amino acids. V lost 6 bases to trimming and J lost 6 bases; unmatched junction nucleotides: 8. The germline V gene has CDR1 SGHAT and CDR2 FQNNGV. The CDR3 sequence is CASSLRGEGEQYF. CDR3 DNA: TGTGCCAGCAGTCTCCGGGGGGAGGGCGAGCAGTACTTC.

In DNA, the CDR3 is TGTGCCAGCAGCTTAGACCCGACAGGGGGCCATGAGCAGTTCTTC. Protein: CASSLDPTGGHEQFF. The chain couples TRBV7-6 to TRBJ2-1; 10 bases are shared with TRBD1. The V segment lost 1 base and the J segment 8 bases; nucleotides outside the gene matches: 5. There are 15 residues in the CDR3. The germline V gene has CDR1 SGHVS and CDR2 FNYEAQ.

The chain joins TRBV6-6 to TRBJ2-2; 7 bases agree with TRBD1. Trimming at V came to 0 bases and at J to 8 bases, leaving 6 bases not matched to a gene. Germline V gives CDR1 MNHNY, CDR2 SVGAGI (reference sequence). CDR3 length equals 15 residues. DNA of the CDR3: TGTGCCAGCAGTTACTCGAGGGGGCTCAGTGGGGAGCTGTTTTTT. Protein product: CASSYSRGLSGELFF.

This chain connects TRBV29-1 to TRBJ1-1, with D perhaps TRBD1 (6 bases). Looked up from germline, CDR1 is SQVTM and CDR2 is ANQGSEA. The CDR3 spans 14 residues. Trimming stripped 4 bases from V and 5 bases from J, with 17 bases between. The CDR3 spells CSVAPRDKGTEAFF. CDR3 in DNA: TGCAGCGTTGCCCCACGGGACAAGGGGACTGAAGCTTTCTTT.

This chain uses TRBV5-1 with TRBJ2-5; 9 bases fit TRBD2. This CDR3 has 15 amino acids. Per germline, CDR1 SGHRS and CDR2 YFSETQ. V gave up 3 bases and J gave up 3 bases; unmatched junction bases: 6. As DNA, the CDR3 is TGCGCCAGCAGCTCTGCGGGCGGGGGGGAAGAGACCCAGTACTTC. As protein: CASSSAGGGEETQYF.

The J gene is TRBJ1-2, the V gene TRBV2; TRBD1 matches 8 bases. Germline CDR1 and CDR2: SNHLY and FYNNEI. Trimming cost V 5 bases and J 3 bases; bases outside gene matches: 2. The CDR3 spans 13 residues. CDR3 residues: CASSPQGDYGYTF. As DNA, the CDR3 is TGTGCCAGCAGTCCACAGGGGGACTATGGCTACACCTTC.

The chain has TRBV24-1 and TRBJ1-5; D may be TRBD1 (5 bases). Trimming left V 5 bases short and J 0 bases short, with 10 bases between. This CDR3 comprises 15 residues. Looked up from germline, CDR1 is KGHDR and CDR2 is SFDVKD. The CDR3 protein is CATSAKGNSNQPQHF. The CDR3 DNA sequence: TGTGCCACCAGTGCTAAGGGGAATAGCAATCAGCCCCAGCATTTT.

The rearrangement links TRBV7-9 to TRBJ2-7; D is ambiguous. Germline values: CDR1 SEHNR, CDR2 FQNEAQ (reference sequence). This CDR3 is built from 17 residues. The germline V and J ends were trimmed by 4 bases and 3 bases, with 22 bases remaining between them. For the CDR3, the DNA is TGTGCCAGCAGCTCTATGTACCCCGGAAACTACCTCTACGAGCAGTACTTC. It yields the protein CASSSMYPGNYLYEQYF.

The rearrangement joins TRBV4-1 to TRBJ1-2, with TRBD1 matching over 7 bases. The CDR3 contains 15 residues. Germline CDR1 MGHRA, CDR2 YSYEKL. After removal of 1 base from V and 8 bases from J, the junction contained 10 bases not matched to a gene. The CDR3 DNA reads TGCGCCAGCAGCCAAGTGACACAGGGGTATTTGGGCTACACCTTC. As protein: CASSQVTQGYLGYTF.

The chain is built from TRBV25-1 and TRBJ1-2; weak D call: TRBD1 (6 bases). The CDR3 length is 15 residues. Trimming shortened V by 1 base and J by 4 bases, and 13 bases separated the two germline ends. Per the germline V gene, CDR1 is MGHDK and CDR2 is SYGVNS. The CDR3 reads CASSEFARGRYGYTF. Written as DNA, the CDR3 is TGTGCCAGCAGTGAATTTGCCAGGGGTCGCTATGGCTACACCTTC.

The chain carries TRBV29-1 and TRBJ2-7; 8 bases fit TRBD2. The germline gives CDR1 SQVTM, CDR2 ANQGSEA. This CDR3 spans 12 amino acids. The ends lost 4 bases at V and 6 bases at J; junction bases unmatched: 5. CDR3 in amino acids: CSVGVGGGEQYF. CDR3 nucleotides: TGCAGCGTTGGGGTCGGGGGGGGCGAGCAGTACTTC.

This clone has only one observation. The rearrangement links TRBV5-1 to TRBJ2-5; 10 bases map to TRBD1. Trimming took 4 bases from V and 9 from J; bases not matched to a gene: 9. The CDR3 totals 14 residues. Germline V gene lookup returns CDR1 SGHRS and CDR2 YFSETQ. The DNA for the CDR3 is TGCGCCAGCAGCCTGGGACAGGGGAATGCCCCCCAGTACTTC. This gives the protein CASSLGQGNAPQYF.

The chain links TRBV5-6 to TRBJ1-1, with D possibly being TRBD1 (5 bases). CDR3 length: 15 amino acids. V was trimmed by 0 bases and J by 2 bases, leaving 11 bases between them. Germline assignment: CDR1 SGHDT and CDR2 YYEEEE. The CDR3 protein is CASSLGRAYNTEAFF. CDR3 DNA sequence: TGTGCCAGCAGCTTGGGCAGGGCGTATAACACTGAAGCTTTCTTT.